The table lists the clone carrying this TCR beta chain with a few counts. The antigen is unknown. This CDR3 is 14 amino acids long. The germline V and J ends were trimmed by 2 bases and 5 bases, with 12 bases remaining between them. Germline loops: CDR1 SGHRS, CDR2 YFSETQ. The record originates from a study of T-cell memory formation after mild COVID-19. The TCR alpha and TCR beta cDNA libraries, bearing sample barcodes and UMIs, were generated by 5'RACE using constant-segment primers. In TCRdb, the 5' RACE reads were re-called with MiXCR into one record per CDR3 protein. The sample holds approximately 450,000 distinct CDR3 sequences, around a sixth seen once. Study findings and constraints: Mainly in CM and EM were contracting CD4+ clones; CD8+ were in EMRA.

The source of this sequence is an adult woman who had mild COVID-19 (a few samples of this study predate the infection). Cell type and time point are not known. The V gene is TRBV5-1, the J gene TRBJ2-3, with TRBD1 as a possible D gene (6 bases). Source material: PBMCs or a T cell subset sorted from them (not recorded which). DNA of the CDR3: TGCGCCAGCAGCTTCGGACAGAGGGGAGATACGCAGTATTTT. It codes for CASSFGQRGDTQYF.